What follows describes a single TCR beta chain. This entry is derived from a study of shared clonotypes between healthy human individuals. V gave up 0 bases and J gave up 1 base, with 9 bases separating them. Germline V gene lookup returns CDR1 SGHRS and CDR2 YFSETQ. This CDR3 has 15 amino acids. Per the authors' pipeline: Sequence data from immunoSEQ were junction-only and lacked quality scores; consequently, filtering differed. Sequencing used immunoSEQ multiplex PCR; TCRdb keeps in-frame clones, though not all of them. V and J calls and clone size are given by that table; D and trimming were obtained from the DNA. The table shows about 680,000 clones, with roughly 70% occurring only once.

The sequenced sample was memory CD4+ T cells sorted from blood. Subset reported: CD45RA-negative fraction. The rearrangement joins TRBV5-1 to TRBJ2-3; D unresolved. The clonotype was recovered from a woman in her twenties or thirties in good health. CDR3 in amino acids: CASSLATSGTDTQYF. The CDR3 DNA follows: TGCGCCAGCAGCTTGGCCACATCCGGCACAGATACGCAGTATTTT.